This T cell receptor (beta chain) was observed in a study of identical twins. Whole-study findings and limits: Zero-insertion analyses were open to partial confounding by invariant MAIT and iNKT cells.

In this sample, this clonotype turned up once. The target antigen is unknown. Only healthy Caucasians were enrolled as donors. A universal primer binding site was introduced by template switching. The final cDNA contained unique molecular identifiers. MiXCR was run by TCRdb on the 5' RACE reads, yielding one entry per CDR3 protein. Here the sample spans more than 1.5 million distinct CDR3 sequences, 25% to 35% being singletons. Germline values: CDR1 DFQATT, CDR2 SNEGSKA (reference sequence). This CDR3 comprises 13 residues. The ends lost 5 bases at V and 11 bases at J; junction bases unmatched: 11. This clonotype was sampled from a newborn girl in good health. The rearrangement joins TRBV20-1 to TRBJ2-5; TRBD2 matches at 10 bases. What was sequenced was cord blood. CDR3 sequence (DNA): TGCAGTGCTGAGCGGGGGGGCTACTACAAGCAGTACTTC. Protein sequence: CSAERGGYYKQYF.